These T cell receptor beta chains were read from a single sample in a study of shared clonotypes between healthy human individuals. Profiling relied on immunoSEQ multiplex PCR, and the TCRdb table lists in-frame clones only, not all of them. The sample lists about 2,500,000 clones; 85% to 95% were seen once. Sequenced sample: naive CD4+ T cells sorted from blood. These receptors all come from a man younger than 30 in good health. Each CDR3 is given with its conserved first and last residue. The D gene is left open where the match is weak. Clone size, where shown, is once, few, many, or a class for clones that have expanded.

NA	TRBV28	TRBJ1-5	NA	TGTGCCAGCAGTTTATCCCTTGGTAGCTTAGTGGATCAGCCCCAGCATTTT	CASSLSLGSLVDQPQHF
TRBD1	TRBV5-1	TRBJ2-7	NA	TGCGCCAGCAGCGACCGGGACAGGGGGGATTACGAGCAGTACTTC	CASSDRDRGDYEQYF
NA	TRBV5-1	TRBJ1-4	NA	TGCGCCAGCAGCTTGTCGCTGACAGGCGAGGGTGAAAAACTGTTTTTT	CASSLSLTGEGEKLFF
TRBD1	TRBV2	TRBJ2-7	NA	TGTGCCAGCACCTTGGACAGGGGGCCATCCTACGAGCAGTACTTC	CASTLDRGPSYEQYF
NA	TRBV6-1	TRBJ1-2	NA	TGTGCCAGCAGACGGGAGGGAATCGGAGGCTACACCTTC	CASRREGIGGYTF
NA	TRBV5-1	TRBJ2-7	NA	TGCGCCAGCAGCTTGGAAGCCACTTACGAGCAGTACTTC	CASSLEATYEQYF
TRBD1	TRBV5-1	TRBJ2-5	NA	TGCGCCAGCAGCTTGGTAGGGGGCCGGGAGACCCAGTACTTC	CASSLVGGRETQYF
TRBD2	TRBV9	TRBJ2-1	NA	TGTGCCAGCAGTACAAATGGGGGGGACTACTACAATGAGCAGTTCTTC	CASSTNGGDYYNEQFF
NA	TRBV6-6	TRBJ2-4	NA	TGTGCCAGCAGTTACCTCGGGGGATTCGACAAAAACATTCAGTACTTC	CASSYLGGFDKNIQYF
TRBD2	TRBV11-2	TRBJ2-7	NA	TGTGCCAGCAGCTTACGAGCGGGGGAACACTTC	CASSLRAGEHF
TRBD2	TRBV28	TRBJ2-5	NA	TGTGCCAGCAGGTGGACTAGCGGCAGAGAGACCCAGTACTTC	CASRWTSGRETQYF
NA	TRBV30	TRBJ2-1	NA	TGTGCCTGGAAAACGGGGACGTCCTACAATGAGCAGTTCTTC	CAWKTGTSYNEQFF
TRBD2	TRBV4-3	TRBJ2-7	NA	TGCGCCAGCAGCCACCAACTAGCGGGGACGCCCTACGAGCAGTACTTC	CASSHQLAGTPYEQYF
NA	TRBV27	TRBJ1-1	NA	TGTGCCAGCAGTCCCCTGGGGAGTACTGAAGCTTTCTTT	CASSPLGSTEAFF
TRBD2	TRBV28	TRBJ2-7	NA	TGTGCCAGCAGTACCCCTGTGCGGGGGGCCTACGAGCAGTACTTC	CASSTPVRGAYEQYF
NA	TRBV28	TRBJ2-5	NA	TGTGCCAGCAGTTTCGAGGGGGGCCTTAGAGAGACCCAGTACTTC	CASSFEGGLRETQYF
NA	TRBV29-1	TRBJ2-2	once	TGCAGCGTTGAGGGACAGAACACCGGGGAGCTGTTTTTT	CSVEGQNTGELFF
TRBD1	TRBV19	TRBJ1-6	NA	TGTGCCAGTAGCCTACAGGGCAGGGGGTCACCCCTCCACTTT	CASSLQGRGSPLHF
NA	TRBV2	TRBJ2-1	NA	TGTGCCAGCAGTACTAGATACAATGAGCAGTTCTTC	CASSTRYNEQFF
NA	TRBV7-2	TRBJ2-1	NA	TGTGCCAGCAGCTTAGCGGGGGCGAGCTCCTACAATGAGCAGTTCTTC	CASSLAGASSYNEQFF
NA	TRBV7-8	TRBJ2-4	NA	TGTGCCAGCAGCCCCCCGAGGGTTGGAAACATTCAGTACTTC	CASSPPRVGNIQYF
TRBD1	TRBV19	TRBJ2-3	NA	TGTGCCAGTAAAGACAGGGTTTGGGATACGCAGTATTTT	CASKDRVWDTQYF
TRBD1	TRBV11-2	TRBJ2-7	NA	TGTGCCAGCAGCCCGACAGGGTCTCGCGAGCAGTACTTC	CASSPTGSREQYF
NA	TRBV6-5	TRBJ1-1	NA	TGTGCCAGCAACAGGAACACTGAAGCTTTCTTT	CASNRNTEAFF
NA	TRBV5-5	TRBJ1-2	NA	TGTGCCAGCAGTCCCGGAGTTGGGACCTTCTATGGCTACACCTTC	CASSPGVGTFYGYTF
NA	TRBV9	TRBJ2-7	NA	TGTGCCAGCAGCATCCAACCGGGACCCGGCTACGAGCAGTACTTC	CASSIQPGPGYEQYF
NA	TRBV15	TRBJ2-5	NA	TGTGCCACCAGCAGAGGACCCAGAACGGGGGAGACCCAGTACTTC	CATSRGPRTGETQYF
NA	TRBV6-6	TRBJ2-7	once	TGTGCCAGCAGTTACGTACCCTCAGGCGAGCAGTACTTC	CASSYVPSGEQYF
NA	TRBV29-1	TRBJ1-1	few	TGCAGCGTTTTGATCATGAACACTGAAGCTTTCTTT	CSVLIMNTEAFF
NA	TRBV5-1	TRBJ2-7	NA	TGCGCCAGCAGCTTGTACGGGGTCCCTAGGGCGTACTTC	CASSLYGVPRAYF
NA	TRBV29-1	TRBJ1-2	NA	TGCAGCGCGGCCCCTGACAGACGGAACTATGGCTACACCTTC	CSAAPDRRNYGYTF
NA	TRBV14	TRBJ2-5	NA	TGTGCCAGCAGCCAGGGTACCGGGACCGAGGGGACCCAGTACTTC	CASSQGTGTEGTQYF
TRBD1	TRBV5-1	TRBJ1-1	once	TGCGCCAGCAGCTCTACAGGGGACAAGAACACTGAAGCTTTCTTT	CASSSTGDKNTEAFF
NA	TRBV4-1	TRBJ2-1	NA	TGCGCCAGCAGCCAGGATAGGGTCTCCTACAATGAGCAGTTCTTC	CASSQDRVSYNEQFF
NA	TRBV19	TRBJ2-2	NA	TGTGCCAGTAGGGACAATTCGAACACCGGGGAGCTGTTTTTT	CASRDNSNTGELFF
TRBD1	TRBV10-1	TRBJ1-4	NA	TGCGCCAGCAGTGTGGACAGGGCTGAAAAACTGTTTTTT	CASSVDRAEKLFF
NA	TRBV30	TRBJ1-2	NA	TGTGCCTGGGGCCTATTACAGCAAGCTAACTATGGCTACACCTTC	CAWGLLQQANYGYTF